The present TCR beta chain was sequenced within a study of blood T cell repertoires in COVID-19. Across the whole study: The study drew acute and convalescent COVID-19 samples from the United States, Italy and Spain. The analysed material was cDNA or gDNA that came from T cells, B-cell-depleted T cells, or PBMCs.

How the authors handled the data: By means of reference gene primer amplification, nucleated cell counts were estimated. Clones were sequenced by immunoSEQ multiplex PCR, and TCRdb holds only the in-frame ones, with some missing. Clonal size and the V and J genes are those of that table, whereas D and trimming came from the DNA. Here the sample spans around 150,000 clones, roughly 79% being singletons. The CDR3 is 15 residues long. Looked up from germline, CDR1 is SGHAT and CDR2 is FQDESV (reference sequence). Trimming took 5 bases from V and 2 from J; bases not matched to a gene: 2. The sequence was collected from a man aged 50 or older with active or convalescent COVID-19. This chain connects TRBV11-1 to TRBJ2-1; 11 nucleotides agree with TRBD2. Sequenced material: peripheral blood. In DNA form, the CDR3 reads TGTGCCAGCAGCATTAGCGGGAGGGCCTACAATGAGCAGTTCTTC. Its translation is CASSISGRAYNEQFF.